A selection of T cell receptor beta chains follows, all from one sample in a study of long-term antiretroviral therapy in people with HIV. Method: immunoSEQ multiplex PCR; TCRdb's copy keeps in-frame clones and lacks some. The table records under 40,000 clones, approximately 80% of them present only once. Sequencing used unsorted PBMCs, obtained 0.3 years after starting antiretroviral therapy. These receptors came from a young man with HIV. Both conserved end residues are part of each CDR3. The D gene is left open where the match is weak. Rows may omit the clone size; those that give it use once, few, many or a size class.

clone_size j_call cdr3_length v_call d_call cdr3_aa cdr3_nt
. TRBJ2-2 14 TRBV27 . CASSFSGVSRELFF TGTGCCAGCAGTTTTTCCGGCGTGAGTCGGGAGCTGTTTTTT
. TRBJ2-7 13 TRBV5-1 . CASRDSSSYEQYF TGCGCCAGCAGGGACAGTAGCTCCTACGAGCAGTACTTC
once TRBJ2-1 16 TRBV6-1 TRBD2 CASSDLGGRAGNEQFF TGTGCCAGCAGTGATTTGGGCGGGAGGGCCGGTAATGAGCAGTTCTTC
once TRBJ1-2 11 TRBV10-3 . CAIGGGVGYTF TGTGCCATTGGCGGGGGCGTAGGCTACACCTTC
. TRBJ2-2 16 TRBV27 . CASSFRNRVGTGELFF TGTGCCAGCAGTTTTCGGAACAGGGTTGGCACCGGGGAGCTGTTTTTT
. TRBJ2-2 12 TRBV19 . CASVGFTGELFF TGTGCCAGTGTAGGGTTTACCGGGGAGCTGTTTTTT
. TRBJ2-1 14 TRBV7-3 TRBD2 CASSLSGSGDEQFF TGTGCCAGCAGCTTAAGCGGGAGCGGGGATGAGCAGTTCTTC
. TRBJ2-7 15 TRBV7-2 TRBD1 CASSSHRGHSYEQYF TGTGCCAGCAGCTCGCACAGGGGCCACTCCTACGAGCAGTACTTC
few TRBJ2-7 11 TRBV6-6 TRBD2 CASMGGYEQYF TGTGCCAGCATGGGGGGGTACGAGCAGTACTTC
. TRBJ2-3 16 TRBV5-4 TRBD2 CASRQFSGRSTDTQYF TGTGCCAGCAGGCAGTTTAGCGGGAGAAGCACAGATACGCAGTATTTT
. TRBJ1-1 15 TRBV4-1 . CASSQGGPANTEAFF TGCGCCAGCAGCCAGGGGGGACCCGCGAACACTGAAGCTTTCTTT
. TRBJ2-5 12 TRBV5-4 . CASSLVQETQYF TGTGCCAGCAGCTTGGTACAAGAGACCCAGTACTTC
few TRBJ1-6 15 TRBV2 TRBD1 CASRGNRGDNSPLHF TGTGCCAGCAGGGGTAACAGGGGAGATAATTCACCCCTCCACTTT
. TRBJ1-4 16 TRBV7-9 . CASSNTDSPTNEKLFF TGTGCCAGCAGCAACACAGACTCTCCAACTAATGAAAAACTGTTTTTT
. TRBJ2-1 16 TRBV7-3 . CASSVAGSSSYNEQFF TGTGCCAGCAGCGTGGCCGGGAGTTCGTCCTACAATGAGCAGTTCTTC
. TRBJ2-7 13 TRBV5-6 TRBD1 CASSPGTAYEQYF TGTGCCAGCAGCCCGGGGACAGCCTACGAGCAGTACTTC
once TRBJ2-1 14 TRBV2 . CASSEKGPYNEQFF TGTGCCAGCAGTGAGAAGGGACCCTACAATGAGCAGTTCTTC
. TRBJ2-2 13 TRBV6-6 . CASTAVVTGELFF TGTGCCAGCACGGCTGTAGTCACCGGGGAGCTGTTTTTT